The sequence of this T cell receptor beta chain was determined in a study of blood T cell repertoires in COVID-19. The protocol was immunoSEQ multiplex PCR, while the TCRdb copy is restricted to in-frame clones and leaves out a portion. The table lists fewer than 250,000 clones, 65% to 90% of them singletons. V trimming: 6 bases; J trimming: 4 bases; junction bases outside the gene matches: 4. The germline V gene encodes CDR1 KGHDR and CDR2 SFDVKD. The CDR3 has 14 residues. The receptor was isolated from a man aged 50 or older with COVID-19, enrolled during active disease. The chain recombines TRBV24-1 with TRBJ2-2; 7 bases align to TRBD1. The sequenced sample was peripheral blood. The CDR3 nucleotides are TGTGCCACCAGTTTGACAGGGAGCACCGGGGAGCTGTTTTTT. As protein: CATSLTGSTGELFF.